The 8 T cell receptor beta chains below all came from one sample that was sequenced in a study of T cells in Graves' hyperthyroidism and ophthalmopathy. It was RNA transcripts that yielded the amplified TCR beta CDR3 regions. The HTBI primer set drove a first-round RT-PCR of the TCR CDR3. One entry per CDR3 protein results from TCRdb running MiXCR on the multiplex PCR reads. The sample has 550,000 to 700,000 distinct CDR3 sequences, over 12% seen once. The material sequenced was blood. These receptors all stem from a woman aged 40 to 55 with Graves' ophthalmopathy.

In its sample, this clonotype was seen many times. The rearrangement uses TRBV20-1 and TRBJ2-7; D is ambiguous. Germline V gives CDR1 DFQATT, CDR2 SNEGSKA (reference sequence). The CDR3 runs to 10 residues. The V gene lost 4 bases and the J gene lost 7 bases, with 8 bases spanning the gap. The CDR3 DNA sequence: TGCAGTGCTAAAGGACCAGAGCAGTACTTC. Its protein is CSAKGPEQYF.

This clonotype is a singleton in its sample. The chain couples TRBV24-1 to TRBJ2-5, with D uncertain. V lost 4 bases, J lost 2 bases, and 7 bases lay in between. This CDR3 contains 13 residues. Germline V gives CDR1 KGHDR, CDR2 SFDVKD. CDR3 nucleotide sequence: TGTGCCACCAGTGAGTCGACTCAAGAGACCCAGTACTTC. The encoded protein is CATSESTQETQYF.

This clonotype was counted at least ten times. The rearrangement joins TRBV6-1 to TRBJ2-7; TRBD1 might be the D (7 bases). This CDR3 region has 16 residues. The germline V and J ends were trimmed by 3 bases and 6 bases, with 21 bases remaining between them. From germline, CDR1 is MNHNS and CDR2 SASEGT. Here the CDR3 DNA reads TGTGCCAGCAGTGATCAGGGGGGCGGAGGTGGTAGCGAGCAGTACTTC. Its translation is CASSDQGGGGGSEQYF.

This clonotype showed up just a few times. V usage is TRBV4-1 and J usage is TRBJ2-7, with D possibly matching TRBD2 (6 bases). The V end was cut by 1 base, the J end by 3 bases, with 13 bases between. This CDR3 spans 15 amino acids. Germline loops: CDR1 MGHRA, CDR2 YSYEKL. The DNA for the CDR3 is TGCGCCAGCAGCCAAGTGACCGGGACTCACTACGAGCAGTACTTC. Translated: CASSQVTGTHYEQYF.

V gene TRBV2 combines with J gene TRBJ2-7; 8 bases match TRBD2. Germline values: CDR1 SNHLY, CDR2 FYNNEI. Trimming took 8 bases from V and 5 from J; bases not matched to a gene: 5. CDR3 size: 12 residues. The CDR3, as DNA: TGTGCCAGCCTTCCGGGACTAGACGAGCAGTACTTC. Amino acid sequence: CASLPGLDEQYF. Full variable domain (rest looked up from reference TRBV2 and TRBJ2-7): EPEVTQTPSHQVTQMGQEVILRCVPISNHLYFYWYRQILGQKVEFLVSFYNNEISEKSEIFDDQFSVERPDGSNFTLKIRSTKLEDSAMYFCASLPGLDEQYFGPGTRLTVT.

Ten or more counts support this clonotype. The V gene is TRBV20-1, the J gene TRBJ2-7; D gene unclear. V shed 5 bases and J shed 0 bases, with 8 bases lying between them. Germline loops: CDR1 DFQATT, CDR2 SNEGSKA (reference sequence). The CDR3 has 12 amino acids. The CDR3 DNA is TGCAGTGCTCCCACGAGCTCCTACGAGCAGTACTTC. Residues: CSAPTSSYEQYF.

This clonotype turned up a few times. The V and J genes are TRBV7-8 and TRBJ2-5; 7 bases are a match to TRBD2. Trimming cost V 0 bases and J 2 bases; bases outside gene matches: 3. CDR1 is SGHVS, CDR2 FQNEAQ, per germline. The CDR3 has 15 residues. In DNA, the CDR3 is TGTGCCAGCAGCTTAGCGAGGGACTATCAAGAGACCCAGTACTTC. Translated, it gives CASSLARDYQETQYF.

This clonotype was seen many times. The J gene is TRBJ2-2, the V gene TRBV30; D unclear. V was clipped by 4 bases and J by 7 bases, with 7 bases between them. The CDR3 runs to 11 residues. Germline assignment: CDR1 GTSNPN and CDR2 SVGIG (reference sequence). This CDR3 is CAWTIGGELFF. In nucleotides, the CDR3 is TGTGCCTGGACGATTGGCGGGGAGCTGTTTTTT. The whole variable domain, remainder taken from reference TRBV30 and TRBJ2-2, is SQTIHQWPATLVQPVGSPLSLECTVEGTSNPNLYWYRQAAGRGLQLLFYSVGIGQISSEVPQNLSASRPQDRQFILSSKKLLLSDSGFYLCAWTIGGELFFGEGSRLTVL.